This T cell receptor (beta chain) stems from a study of CXCR3-negative and CXCR3-positive naive CD8 T cells. UMI-labeled 5' RACE TRB cDNA libraries were prepared from the cells. After re-calling the 5' RACE reads, TCRdb lists one entry per CDR3 protein, DNA absent. Recorded for this sample: around 140,000 distinct CDR3 sequences. Whole-study findings and limits: In both naive subsets diversity was comparably high, whereas memory CD8+ cells showed much lower diversity. Hydrophobicity was higher for TRB CDR3s found in CXCR3-positive naive cells than in CXCR3-negative naive cells. Memory cells showed distinct TRBV-TRBJ patterns, while the two naive subsets matched. TRB CDR3 properties served as the basis for inferring TCR strength, and surface CD5 was comparable between naive subsets.

The CDR3 length is 17 residues. Per the germline V gene, CDR1 is SQVTM and CDR2 is ANQGSEA. As concerns this clonotype: Its antigen is undetermined.

The TCR sequence derives from a human donor in good health. Some clones in this sample may be carry-over from other donors' samples. The chain links TRBV29-1 to TRBJ2-3; the TRBD1 assignment by TCRdb is unverifiable without DNA. Specimen: naive CXCR3- CD8+ T cells from blood. Subset: CD45RO-CCR7+CD27+CD95- naive CD8+ T cells lacking CXCR3 (TNR3-). CDR3 loop: CSVEDLATDRGTDTQYF.